What follows is one T cell receptor (beta chain) and its context. Many counts were recorded for this clonotype. The clone's antigen remains unknown. The record has no base qualities; no much larger clone is one base away. The data are from a study of CD8 T cells in ankylosing spondylitis (dated by TCRdb to 2016 to 2017). Turning to the overall study: T cell receptor beta repertoires were profiled in healthy donors and ankylosing spondylitis patients so that disease-linked TCR variants could be found. Peripheral blood was sampled, and synovial fluid was additionally collected from ankylosing spondylitis patients. In total, the full study cohort was made up of nearly 110 healthy donors and approximately 24 ankylosing spondylitis patients.

Broad study findings and their caveats: Some motif variants were previously reported in synovial fluid and blood of reactive arthritis patients, suggesting common disease-initiation mechanisms. A TCR beta motif of several highly homologous amino acid variants appeared characteristic of blood from ankylosing spondylitis patients. The disease-linked clones had a CD8+ phenotype and were found at relatively low frequencies in peripheral blood. The disease-linked clones were reported as significantly enriched in matched synovial fluid samples from ankylosing spondylitis patients.

There are 14 amino acids in the CDR3, from cysteine to phenylalanine inclusive. The read is trimmed to its CDR3 DNA, 42 bases read in frame from base 1. The V and J ends are trimmed by 6 bases and 1 base, leaving 10 bases between them. From the germline V gene, CDR1 is MDHEN and CDR2 is SYDVKM. The listed sequencing device is Illumina HiSeq 2500. TCR beta libraries were prepared by quantitative 5'-RACE with molecular barcodes. The study's own analysis went as follows. Disease-linked TCR variants were identified with a new computational method built on a probabilistic model of VDJ rearrangement. In-frame beta chains were kept once TCRdb had trimmed the public reads at Q25 with fastp and called clones with MiXCR. Rows matching on CDR3 protein sequence are summarized as one entry with the most common DNA and genes. The V and J calls were not made by the authors but by TCRdb's processing. The sample table contains 450,000 to 550,000 distinct CDR3 sequences; only one count was recorded for under 5.5% of them. The ten largest clones capture roughly 3.5% of the sample.

The specimen sequenced was blood, either unsorted or a sorted T cell fraction (not recorded which). This TCR derives from a male donor with ankylosing spondylitis. This receptor chain uses TRBV28 and TRBJ1-5; TRBD1 is a possible D gene, resting on 5 matching bases. The CDR3 region reads CASRRPGSNQPQHF. The nucleotides read TGTGCCAGCAGGAGGCCAGGGAGCAATCAGCCCCAGCATTTT.